One TCR beta chain is described in this entry. Antigen: not known. This clone may be a read error of a much larger clone one base away. These data belong to a study of identical twins. Study-wide results and limits: The presence of invariant MAIT and iNKT cells could partly confound analyses of zero-insertion sequences. Fewer insertions were carried by abundant cord blood beta clonotypes, but none was seen in memory repertoires. The study found that models underestimated out-of-frame TCR alpha sharing in monozygotic twins.

CDR1 MDHEN and CDR2 SYDVKM come from the germline V gene. Trimming removed 4 bases from V and 6 bases from J, with 18 bases in between. The CDR3 has 15 amino acids. TCRdb independently ran MiXCR on the 5' RACE reads; one entry per CDR3 protein. The table includes 550,000 to 800,000 distinct CDR3 sequences, roughly 7.1% detected once. These data are also associated with another study on yellow fever vaccine responses in identical twins. That study reports: Twins' vaccine T cell response reportedly seemed partly convergent, partly personalized.

Sequenced: PBMCs. This TCR derives from a woman aged 18-35 years in good health. The genes are TRBV28 and TRBJ1-1; D perhaps matches TRBD1 (5 bases). This CDR3 reads CASSSGPGGRSEAFF. In DNA, the CDR3 is TGTGCCAGCAGTTCCGGACCCGGGGGACGGTCTGAAGCTTTCTTT.